This T cell receptor beta chain was profiled in a study of metastatic and nonmetastatic thyroid tumors. Study background: Repertoire comparisons spanned blood and tumor or nodule tissue from malignant and benign thyroid patients.

Authors' analysis steps: A classifier of distant metastasis in papillary thyroid cancer was built from CDR3 differences (across clinicopathological groups). Using MiXCR, TCRdb reanalyzed the PCR reads. The V and J calls come from TCRdb's annotation, not from the publication. The table records 6,800 or so clones, roughly 3.5% of them present only once. As for this clone: As yet, its antigen is unknown.

Among the patients, none had received any treatment before thyroid surgery. J was trimmed by 4 bases and V by 9 bases; bases with no gene match: 8. The CDR3 extends over 14 amino acids. The study, taken as a whole, reports: For both blood and tumor, malignant thyroid tumors reportedly showed significantly higher TCR beta diversity than benign nodules did.

This TCR was sampled from a female donor with papillary thyroid cancer or a benign thyroid nodule (not recorded which). Some clones in this sample may be carry-over from other donors' samples. The genes are TRBV12-3 or TRBV12-4 and TRBJ1-5; 8 bases agree with TRBD1. Sample: tumor tissue. CDR3 nucleotide sequence: TGTGCCAGTGCGTTACAGGGGGGGAATCAGCCCCAGCATTTT. Translating gives CASALQGGNQPQHF.